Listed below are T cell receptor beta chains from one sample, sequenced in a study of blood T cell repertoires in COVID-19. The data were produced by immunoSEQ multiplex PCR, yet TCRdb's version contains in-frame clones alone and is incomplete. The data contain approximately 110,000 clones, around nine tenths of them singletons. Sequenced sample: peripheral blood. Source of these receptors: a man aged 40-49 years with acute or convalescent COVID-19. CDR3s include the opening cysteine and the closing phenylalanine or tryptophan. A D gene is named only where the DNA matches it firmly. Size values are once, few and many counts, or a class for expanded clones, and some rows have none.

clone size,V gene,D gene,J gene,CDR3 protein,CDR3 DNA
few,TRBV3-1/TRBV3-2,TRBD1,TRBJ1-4,CASSPGGPNEKLFF,TGTGCCAGCAGCCCAGGGGGTCCGAATGAAAAACTGTTTTTT
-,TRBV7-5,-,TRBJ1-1,CARSGRDREVSEAFF,TGTGCCAGAAGCGGAAGGGACAGGGAGGTTAGTGAAGCTTTCTTT
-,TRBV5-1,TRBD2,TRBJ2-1,CASSLEASGGPYNEQFF,TGCGCCAGCAGCTTGGAGGCTAGCGGGGGCCCCTACAATGAGCAGTTCTTC
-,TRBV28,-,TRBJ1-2,CASSQTQTPKGYTF,TGTGCCAGCAGTCAAACTCAGACTCCTAAGGGCTACACCTTC
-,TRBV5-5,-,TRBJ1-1,CASSLVGPGGTEAFF,TGTGCCAGCAGCTTAGTTGGGCCGGGAGGGACTGAAGCTTTCTTT
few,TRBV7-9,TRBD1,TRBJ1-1,CASSLVLGQATEAFF,TGTGCCAGCAGCTTAGTTTTGGGACAGGCCACTGAAGCTTTCTTT
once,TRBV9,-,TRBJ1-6,CASSVAGNSPLHF,TGTGCCAGCAGCGTAGCGGGTAATTCACCCCTCCACTTT
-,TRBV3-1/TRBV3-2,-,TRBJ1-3,CASSQEVGGYRNTIYF,TGTGCCAGCAGCCAAGAGGTCGGGGGGTATCGGAACACCATATATTTT
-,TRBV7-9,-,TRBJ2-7,CASSLNTYEQYF,TGTGCCAGCAGCTTAAACACCTACGAGCAGTACTTC
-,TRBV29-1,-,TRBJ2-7,CSVGGTPYEQYF,TGCAGCGTTGGGGGGACACCCTACGAGCAGTACTTC
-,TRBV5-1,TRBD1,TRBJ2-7,CASSLVIGQGYEQYF,TGCGCCAGCAGCTTGGTCATCGGACAGGGATACGAGCAGTACTTC
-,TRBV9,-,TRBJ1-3,CASSSGQLSGNTIYF,TGTGCCAGCAGCTCCGGACAGCTCTCTGGAAACACCATATATTTT
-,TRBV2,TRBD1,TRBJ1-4,CASSMTGGSTNEKLFF,TGTGCCAGCAGTATGACAGGGGGCTCAACTAATGAAAAACTGTTTTTT
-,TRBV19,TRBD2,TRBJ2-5,CASSIVGGGTRETQYF,TGTGCCAGTAGTATAGTCGGCGGGGGGACGCGGGAGACCCAGTACTTC
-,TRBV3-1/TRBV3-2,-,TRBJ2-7,CASSLVDRLEQYF,TGTGCCAGCAGCCTAGTTGACAGACTTGAGCAGTACTTC
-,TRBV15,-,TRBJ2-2,CATSRDLPGDTGELFF,TGTGCCACCAGCAGAGATCTTCCAGGGGACACCGGGGAGCTGTTTTTT
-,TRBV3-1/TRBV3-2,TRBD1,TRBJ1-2,CASSRRQGAYGYTF,TGTGCCAGCAGCCGTAGACAGGGGGCCTATGGCTACACCTTC
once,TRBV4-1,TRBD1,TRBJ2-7,CASSQGTGAYYEQYF,TGCGCCAGCAGCCAAGGGACAGGGGCCTACTACGAGCAGTACTTC
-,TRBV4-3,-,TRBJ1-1,CASSQSFRNTEAFF,TGCGCCAGCAGCCAATCGTTCCGGAACACTGAAGCTTTCTTT
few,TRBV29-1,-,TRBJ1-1,CSVEGRGTEAFF,TGCAGCGTCGAAGGGAGGGGTACTGAAGCTTTCTTT
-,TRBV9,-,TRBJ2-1,CASSASGSSYNEQFF,TGTGCCAGCAGCGCGAGCGGATCCTCCTACAATGAGCAGTTCTTC
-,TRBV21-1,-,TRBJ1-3,CASSKQGGTAGNTIYF,TGTGCCAGCAGCAAACAGGGCGGGACAGCTGGAAACACCATATATTTT
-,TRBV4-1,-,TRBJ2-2,CASSRGTDTGELFF,TGCGCCAGCAGCCGCGGGACTGATACCGGGGAGCTGTTTTTT
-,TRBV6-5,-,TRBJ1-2,CASRGTGILYGYTF,TGTGCCAGCAGGGGAACAGGGATCCTTTATGGCTACACCTTC
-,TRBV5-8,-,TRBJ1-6,CASSLRLTAGFKPLHF,TGTGCCAGCAGCTTGAGGCTTACGGCGGGCTTCAAACCCCTCCACTTT
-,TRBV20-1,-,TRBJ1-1,CSAREISGAFF,TGCAGTGCTAGAGAAATATCGGGGGCTTTCTTT
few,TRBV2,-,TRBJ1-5,CASSEGPGGNQPQHF,TGTGCCAGCAGTGAGGGGCCGGGGGGCAATCAGCCCCAGCATTTT
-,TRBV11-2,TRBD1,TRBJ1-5,CASSPAGTGVNQLQHF,TGTGCCAGCAGCCCCGCGGGGACAGGGGTCAATCAGCTCCAGCATTTT
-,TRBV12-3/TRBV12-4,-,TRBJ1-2,CASNLDSFYGYTF,TGTGCCAGCAACCTGGACAGCTTCTATGGCTACACCTTC
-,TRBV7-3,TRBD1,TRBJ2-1,CASSMTGGTSDEQFF,TGTGCCAGCAGCATGACAGGGGGCACGTCGGATGAGCAGTTCTTC
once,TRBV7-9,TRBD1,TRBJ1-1,CASSLAGQGVTEAFF,TGTGCCAGCAGCTTAGCTGGACAGGGGGTCACTGAAGCTTTCTTT
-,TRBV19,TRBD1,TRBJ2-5,CASSHTGVETQYF,TGTGCCAGTAGCCACACAGGGGTGGAGACCCAGTACTTC
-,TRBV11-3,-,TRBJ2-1,CASSFSGTSYNEQFF,TGTGCCAGCAGCTTTAGCGGCACCTCCTACAATGAGCAGTTCTTC
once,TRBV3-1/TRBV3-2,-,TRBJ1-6,CASSQESRGGSPLHF,TGTGCCAGCAGCCAAGAGAGTCGGGGGGGATCACCCCTCCACTTT
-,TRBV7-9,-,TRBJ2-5,CASSLARTAHRETQYF,TGTGCCAGCAGCTTAGCTAGGACAGCCCATCGGGAGACCCAGTACTTC
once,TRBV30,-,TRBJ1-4,CAWSVRRSSLPNEKLFF,TGTGCCTGGAGTGTACGTCGGTCCTCCCTGCCTAATGAAAAACTGTTTTTT
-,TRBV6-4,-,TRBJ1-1,CASSARENTEAFF,TGTGCCAGCAGTGCCAGGGAGAACACTGAAGCTTTCTTT
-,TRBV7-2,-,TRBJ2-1,CASSFGASNEQFF,TGTGCCAGCAGCTTTGGGGCCTCCAATGAGCAGTTCTTC
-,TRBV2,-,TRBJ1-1,CASMGWGLSMDTEAFF,TGTGCCAGCATGGGGTGGGGCCTGTCCATGGACACTGAAGCTTTCTTT
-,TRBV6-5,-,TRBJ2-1,CASSPGSSYNEQFF,TGTGCCAGCTCACCGGGGAGCTCCTACAATGAGCAGTTCTTC
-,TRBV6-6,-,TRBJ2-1,CASSPSSYNEQFF,TGTGCCAGCAGCCCGAGCTCCTACAATGAGCAGTTCTTC
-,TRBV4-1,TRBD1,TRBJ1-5,CASSQGSLRQGGIFPQPQHF,TGCGCCAGCAGCCAAGGATCGCTGAGACAGGGGGGTATTTTTCCTCAGCCCCAGCATTTT